A single sample gave rise to the 7 T cell receptor beta chains below, sequenced in a study of siplizumab effects on memory and regulatory T cells. TCRdb keeps only in-frame clones here, not all; method: immunoSEQ multiplex PCR. The repertoire has approximately 50,000 clones, 93% of them found once; the top ten carry about a sixth. Sequenced: CD8+ T cells sorted from blood. Source of these receptors: a human donor in good health.

The rearrangement links TRBV6-1 to TRBJ1-6; possible D gene TRBD1, 6 bases. V was trimmed by 0 bases and J by 7 bases, leaving 16 bases between them. The CDR3 is made up of 17 amino acids. Per the germline V gene, CDR1 is MNHNS and CDR2 is SASEGT. The CDR3 nucleotides are TGTGCCAGCAGTGAAGCGATCTCGGGGACACCGAATTCACCCCTCCACTTT. As protein: CASSEAISGTPNSPLHF.

The CDR3 DNA reads as TGTGCCAGTAGTACGACCCCGACGGATTATCAGCCCCAGCATTTT. Translation: CASSTTPTDYQPQHF. The chain recombines TRBV19 with TRBJ1-5; D unclear. The CDR3 spans 15 residues. V was trimmed by 4 bases and J by 5 bases, leaving 15 bases between them. Germline assignment: CDR1 LNHDA and CDR2 SQIVND (reference sequence). The complete variable domain, with remaining parts taken from reference TRBV19 and TRBJ1-5, reads DGGITQSPKYLFRKEGQNVTLSCEQNLNHDAMYWYRQDPGQGLRLIYYSQIVNDFQKGDIAEGYSVSREKKESFPLTVTSAQKNPTAFYLCASSTTPTDYQPQHFGDGTRLSIL.

This chain links TRBV27 with TRBJ2-7; D unresolved. Trimming took off 3 bases at V and 2 bases at J, with 17 bases between the two ends. Per germline, CDR1 MNHEY and CDR2 SMNVEV (reference sequence). The CDR3 consists of 16 residues. The CDR3: CASSLHRGGRAYEQYF. The CDR3 nucleotides are TGTGCCAGCAGTTTGCACCGAGGTGGCAGAGCCTACGAGCAGTACTTC.

The sample holds many counts of this clone. CDR3 in amino acids: CSAGRRYEQYF. Here the CDR3 DNA reads TGCAGTGCCGGGAGAAGGTACGAGCAGTACTTC. The chain is built from TRBV20-1 and TRBJ2-7; D may be TRBD2 (6 bases). There are 11 residues in the CDR3. Looked up from germline, CDR1 is DFQATT and CDR2 is SNEGSKA (reference sequence). The germline V and J ends were trimmed by 6 bases and 4 bases, with 10 bases remaining between them.

This chain's CDR3 is CASSRTDTQYF. CDR3 nucleotide sequence: TGCGCCAGCAGCCGCACAGATACGCAGTATTTT. The chain uses TRBV10-1 and TRBJ2-3; D gene uncertain. Per germline, CDR1 WNHNN and CDR2 SYGVQD (reference sequence). This CDR3 comprises 11 residues. V gave up 6 bases and J gave up 1 base, with 2 bases separating them.

The J gene is TRBJ1-6, the V gene TRBV2, with 7 bases lining up with TRBD1. Germline V gives CDR1 SNHLY, CDR2 FYNNEI. This CDR3 is 15 amino acids long. J gave up 7 bases and V 3 bases, and 6 bases lay outside the gene matches. Written as DNA, the CDR3 is TGTGCCAGCAGTGAGGCCCAGGGGGTAAATTCACCCCTCCACTTT. Translation gives CASSEAQGVNSPLHF. Full variable domain (rest looked up from reference TRBV2 and TRBJ1-6): EPEVTQTPSHQVTQMGQEVILRCVPISNHLYFYWYRQILGQKVEFLVSFYNNEISEKSEIFDDQFSVERPDGSNFTLKIRSTKLEDSAMYFCASSEAQGVNSPLHFGNGTRLTVT.

This chain connects TRBV7-9 to TRBJ2-7, with a possible D match to TRBD1 (5 bases). From germline, CDR1 is SEHNR and CDR2 FQNEAQ (reference sequence). The CDR3 is made up of 14 amino acids. V was shortened by 8 bases and J by 4 bases, with 18 bases between the two germline ends. The CDR3 DNA sequence: TGTGCCAGCCCAGGCCCCTTAGCAGGGTACGAGCAGTACTTC. Amino acid sequence: CASPGPLAGYEQYF. Supplemented by reference TRBV7-9 and TRBJ2-7, the full variable domain reads DTGVSQNPRHKITKRGQNVTFRCDPISEHNRLYWYRQTLGQGPEFLTYFQNEAQLEKSRLLSDRFSAERPKGSFSTLEIQRTEQGDSAMYLCASPGPLAGYEQYFGPGTRLTVT.